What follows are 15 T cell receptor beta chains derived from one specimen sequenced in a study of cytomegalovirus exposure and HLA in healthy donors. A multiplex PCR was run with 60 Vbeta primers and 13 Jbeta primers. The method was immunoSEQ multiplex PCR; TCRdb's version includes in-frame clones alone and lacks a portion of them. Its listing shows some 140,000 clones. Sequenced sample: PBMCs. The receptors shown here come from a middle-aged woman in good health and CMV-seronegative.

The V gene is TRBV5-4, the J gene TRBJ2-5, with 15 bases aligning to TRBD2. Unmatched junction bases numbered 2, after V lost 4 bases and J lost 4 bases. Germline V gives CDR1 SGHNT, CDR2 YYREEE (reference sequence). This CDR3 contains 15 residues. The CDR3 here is CASSMGLAGGETQYF. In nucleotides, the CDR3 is TGTGCCAGCAGCATGGGACTAGCGGGGGGAGAGACCCAGTACTTC.

For the CDR3, the DNA is TGTGCCAGCAGCCGGGACAGGAGTGAAGCTTTCTTT. Its translation is CASSRDRSEAFF. The rearrangement uses TRBV28 and TRBJ1-1, with TRBD1 matching over 8 bases. In germline, CDR1 is MDHEN, CDR2 SYDVKM. The CDR3 has 12 residues. V lost 6 bases and J lost 7; bases outside the gene matches: 4.

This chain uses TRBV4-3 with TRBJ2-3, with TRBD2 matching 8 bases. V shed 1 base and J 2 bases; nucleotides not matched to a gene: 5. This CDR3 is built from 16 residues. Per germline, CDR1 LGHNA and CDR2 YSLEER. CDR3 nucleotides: TGCGCCAGCAGCCAAGTAACGGGGGGGGTCACAGATACGCAGTATTTT. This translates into CASSQVTGGVTDTQYF.

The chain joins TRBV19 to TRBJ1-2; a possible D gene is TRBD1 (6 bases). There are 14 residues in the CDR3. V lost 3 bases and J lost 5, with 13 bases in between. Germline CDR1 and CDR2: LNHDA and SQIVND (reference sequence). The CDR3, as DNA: TGTGCCAGTAGTATGGTCGCAGGGGAATATGGCTACACCTTC. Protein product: CASSMVAGEYGYTF.

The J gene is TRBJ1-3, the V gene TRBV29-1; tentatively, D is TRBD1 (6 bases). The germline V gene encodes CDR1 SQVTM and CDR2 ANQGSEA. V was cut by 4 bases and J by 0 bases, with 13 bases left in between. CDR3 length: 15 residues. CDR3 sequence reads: CSVVQGMSSGNTIYF. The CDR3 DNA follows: TGCAGCGTTGTCCAGGGGATGTCCTCTGGAAACACCATATATTTT.

The CDR3 region has the DNA TGTGCCAGCAGTTTAAGGGCAGGGGCAAGGGAGCAGCCCCAGCATTTT. Translating gives CASSLRAGAREQPQHF. V is TRBV28 and J is TRBJ1-5; maybe TRBD1 (6 bases). The CDR3 spans 16 residues. The V end lost 2 bases, the J end lost 7 bases, and 18 bases lay between the germline ends. The germline gives CDR1 MDHEN, CDR2 SYDVKM.

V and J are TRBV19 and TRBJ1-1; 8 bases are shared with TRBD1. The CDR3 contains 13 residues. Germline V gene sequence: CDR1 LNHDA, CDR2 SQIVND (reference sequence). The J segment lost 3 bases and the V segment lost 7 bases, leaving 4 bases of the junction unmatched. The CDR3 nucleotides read TGTGCCAGTAAACAGACAGGGGACACTGAAGCTTTCTTT. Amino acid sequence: CASKQTGDTEAFF.

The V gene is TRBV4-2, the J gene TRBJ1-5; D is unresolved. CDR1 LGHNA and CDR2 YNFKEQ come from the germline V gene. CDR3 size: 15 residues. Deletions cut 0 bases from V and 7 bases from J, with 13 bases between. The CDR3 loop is CASSQDTQPSQPQHF. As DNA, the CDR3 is TGTGCCAGCAGCCAAGATACGCAGCCTAGCCAGCCCCAGCATTTT.

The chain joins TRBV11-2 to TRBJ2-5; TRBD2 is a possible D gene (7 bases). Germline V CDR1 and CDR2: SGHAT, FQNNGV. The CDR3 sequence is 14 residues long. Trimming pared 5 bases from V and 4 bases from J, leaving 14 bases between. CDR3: CASSRGALGETQYF. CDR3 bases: TGTGCCAGCAGCCGGGGGGCATTAGGAGAGACCCAGTACTTC. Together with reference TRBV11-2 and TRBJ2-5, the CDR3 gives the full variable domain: EAGVAQSPRYKIIEKRQSVAFWCNPISGHATLYWYQQILGQGPKLLIQFQNNGVVDDSQLPKDRFSAERLKGVDSTLKIQPAKLEDSAVYLCASSRGALGETQYFGPGTRLLVL.

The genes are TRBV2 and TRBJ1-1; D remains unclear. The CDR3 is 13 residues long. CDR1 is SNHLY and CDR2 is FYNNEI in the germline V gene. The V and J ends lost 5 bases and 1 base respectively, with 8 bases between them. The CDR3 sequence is CASSTGRNTEAFF. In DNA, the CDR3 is TGTGCCAGCAGTACCGGGAGGAACACTGAAGCTTTCTTT.

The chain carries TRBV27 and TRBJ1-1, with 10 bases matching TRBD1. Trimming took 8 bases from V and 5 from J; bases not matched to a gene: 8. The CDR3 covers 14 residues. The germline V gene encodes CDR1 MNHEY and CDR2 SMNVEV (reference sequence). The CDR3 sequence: CASRQGARGTEAFF. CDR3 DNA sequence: TGTGCCAGCCGACAGGGGGCGCGAGGAACTGAAGCTTTCTTT.

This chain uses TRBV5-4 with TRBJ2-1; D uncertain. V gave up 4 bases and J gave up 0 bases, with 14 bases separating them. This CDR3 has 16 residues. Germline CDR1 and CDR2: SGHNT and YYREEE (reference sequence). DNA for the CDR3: TGTGCCAGCAGCACGATCACTGAGAGCTCCTACAATGAGCAGTTCTTC. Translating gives CASSTITESSYNEQFF.

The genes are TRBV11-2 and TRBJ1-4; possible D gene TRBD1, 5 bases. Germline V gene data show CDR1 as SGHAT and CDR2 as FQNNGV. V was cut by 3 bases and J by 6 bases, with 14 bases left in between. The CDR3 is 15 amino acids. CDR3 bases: TGTGCCAGCAGCTTCATACACCAAGGGGATGAAAAACTGTTTTTT. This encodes CASSFIHQGDEKLFF.

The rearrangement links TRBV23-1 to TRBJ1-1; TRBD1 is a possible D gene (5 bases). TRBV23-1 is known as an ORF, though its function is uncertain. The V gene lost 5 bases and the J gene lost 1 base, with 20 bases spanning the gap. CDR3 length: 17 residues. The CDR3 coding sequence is TGCGCCAGCAGTTTACCGGGACCTAAGGAGGGGAACACTGAAGCTTTCTTT. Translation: CASSLPGPKEGNTEAFF.

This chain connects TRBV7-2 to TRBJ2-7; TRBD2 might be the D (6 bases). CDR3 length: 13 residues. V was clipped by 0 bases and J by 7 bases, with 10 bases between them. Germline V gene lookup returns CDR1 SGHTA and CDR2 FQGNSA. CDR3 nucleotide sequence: TGTGCCAGCAGCTTAGCTAGCGGAGGAGAGCAGTACGTC. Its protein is CASSLASGGEQYV.